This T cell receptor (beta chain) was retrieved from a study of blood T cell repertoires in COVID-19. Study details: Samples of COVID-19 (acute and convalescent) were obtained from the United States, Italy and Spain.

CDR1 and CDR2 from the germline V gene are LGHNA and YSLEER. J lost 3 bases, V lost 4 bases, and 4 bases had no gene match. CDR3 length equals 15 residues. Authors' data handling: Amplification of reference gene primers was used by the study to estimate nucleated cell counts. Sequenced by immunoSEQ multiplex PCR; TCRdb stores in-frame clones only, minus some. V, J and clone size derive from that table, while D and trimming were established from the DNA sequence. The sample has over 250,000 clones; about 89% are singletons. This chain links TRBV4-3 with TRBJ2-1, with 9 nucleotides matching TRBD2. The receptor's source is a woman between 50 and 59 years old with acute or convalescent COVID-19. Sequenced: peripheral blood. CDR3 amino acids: CASSLQTSGYNEQFF. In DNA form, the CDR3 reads TGCGCCAGCAGCCTTCAGACTAGCGGCTACAATGAGCAGTTCTTC.